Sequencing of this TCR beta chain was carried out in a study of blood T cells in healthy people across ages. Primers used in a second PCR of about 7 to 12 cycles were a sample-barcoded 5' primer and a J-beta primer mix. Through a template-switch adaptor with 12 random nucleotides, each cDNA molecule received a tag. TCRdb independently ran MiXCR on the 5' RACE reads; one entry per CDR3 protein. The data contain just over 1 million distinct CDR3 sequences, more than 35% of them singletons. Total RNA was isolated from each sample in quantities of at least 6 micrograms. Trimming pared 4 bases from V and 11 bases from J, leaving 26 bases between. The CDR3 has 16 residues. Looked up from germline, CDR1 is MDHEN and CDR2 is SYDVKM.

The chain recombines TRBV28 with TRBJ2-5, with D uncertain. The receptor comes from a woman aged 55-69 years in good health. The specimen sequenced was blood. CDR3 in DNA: TGTGCCAGCAGTTCTACCCGAAAGGAACCCAGCTACGAACAGTACTTC. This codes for CASSSTRKEPSYEQYF. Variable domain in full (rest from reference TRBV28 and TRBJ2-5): DVKVTQSSRYLVKRTGEKVFLECVQDMDHENMFWYRQDPGLGLRLIYFSYDVKMKEKGDIPEGYSVSREKKERFSLILESASTNQTSMYLCASSSTRKEPSYEQYFGPGTRLLVL.